A selection of T cell receptor beta chains follows, all from one sample in a study of PD-L1 blockade in urothelial cancer. Assay: immunoSEQ multiplex PCR; the TCRdb copy retains only in-frame clones and omits some. The sample lists 70,000 to 95,000 clones; about 89% were seen once. The sample in question was PBMCs, obtained around atezolizumab (anti-PD-L1) treatment. These receptors were collected from a woman over 75 with urothelial cancer. Each CDR3 is given with its conserved first and last residue. Fields, in order: D gene, V gene, J gene, clone size, CDR3 protein, CDR3 DNA. D genes are given only for firm matches. Expanded clones get a size class; other rows say once, few or many, or leave the size out.

-	TRBV9	TRBJ2-7	-	CASSVDPGEYEQYF	TGTGCCAGCAGCGTAGATCCGGGAGAGTACGAGCAGTACTTC
-	TRBV14	TRBJ2-1	-	CASSQDAIGEQFF	TGTGCCAGCAGCCAAGATGCCATCGGTGAGCAGTTCTTC
TRBD2	TRBV27	TRBJ2-1	-	CASGAGGVGEQFF	TGTGCCAGCGGGGCGGGGGGTGTTGGTGAGCAGTTCTTC
TRBD2	TRBV5-1	TRBJ2-3	-	CASSSSGTSGRDTQYF	TGCGCCAGCAGCAGCTCCGGGACTAGCGGGAGGGATACGCAGTATTTT
-	TRBV29-1	TRBJ1-2	-	CSVDFFSYGYTF	TGCAGCGTTGACTTCTTTTCTTATGGCTACACCTTC
TRBD2	TRBV7-2	TRBJ2-7	-	CASSLTSWLAGGEQYF	TGTGCCAGCAGCTTAACCTCCTGGCTAGCGGGGGGCGAGCAGTACTTC
-	TRBV6-1	TRBJ2-2	few	CASSSRARQTGELFF	TGTGCCAGCAGTTCTCGAGCCCGACAAACCGGGGAGCTGTTTTTT
TRBD2	TRBV11-2	TRBJ2-7	-	CASTIAGGWNEQYF	TGTGCCAGCACAATAGCGGGGGGGTGGAACGAGCAGTACTTC
-	TRBV6-6	TRBJ1-2	few	CASSYSSGGVGYGYTF	TGTGCCAGCAGTTACAGCTCGGGGGGGGTAGGCTATGGCTACACCTTC
-	TRBV5-4	TRBJ2-5	-	CASSLRIAETQYF	TGTGCCAGCAGCTTACGGATAGCGGAGACCCAGTACTTC
-	TRBV7-2	TRBJ2-3	-	CASSPLQDTQYF	TGTGCCAGCAGCCCACTTCAAGATACGCAGTATTTT
TRBD2	TRBV5-1	TRBJ2-1	-	CASSLAVLAGGNYNEQFF	TGCGCCAGCAGCTTGGCGGTCTTAGCGGGAGGCAACTACAATGAGCAGTTCTTC
-	TRBV5-1	TRBJ2-1	-	CASSLRDTLFNNEQFF	TGCGCCAGCAGCCTCCGGGACACCCTCTTCAACAATGAGCAGTTCTTC
-	TRBV7-6	TRBJ1-5	-	CASSLAAGDQPQHF	TGTGCCAGCAGCTTAGCGGCAGGGGATCAGCCCCAGCATTTT
-	TRBV6-4	TRBJ1-5	-	CASSDSLGGGGLKCPQHF	TGTGCCAGCAGTGACTCTCTTGGTGGTGGGGGGTTAAAGTGCCCCCAGCATTTT
TRBD1	TRBV11-2	TRBJ1-4	-	CASSQDRAMKLFF	TGTGCCAGCAGCCAGGACAGGGCGATGAAACTGTTTTTT
-	TRBV19	TRBJ2-7	-	CASSRGGPYEQYF	TGTGCCAGTAGTAGGGGGGGCCCCTACGAGCAGTACTTC
TRBD1	TRBV4-1	TRBJ1-5	-	CASSQGTGGLQPQHF	TGCGCCAGCAGCCAAGGGACAGGGGGACTTCAGCCCCAGCATTTT
-	TRBV7-2	TRBJ2-5	once	CASSLEVAQETQYF	TGTGCCAGCAGCTTAGAAGTGGCCCAAGAGACCCAGTACTTC
TRBD2	TRBV7-3	TRBJ2-5	-	CASSLGSGTGTQYF	TGTGCCAGCAGCTTGGGGAGCGGGACGGGGACCCAGTACTTC
-	TRBV7-9	TRBJ1-2	-	CASSQIGEGRGDGYTF	TGTGCCAGCAGCCAGATTGGCGAGGGTAGAGGAGATGGCTACACCTTC
-	TRBV7-2	TRBJ2-1	-	CASSFSTSSEQFF	TGTGCCAGCAGCTTTTCCACTAGCAGTGAGCAGTTCTTC